A single sample gave rise to the 29 T cell receptor beta chains below, sequenced in a study of cytomegalovirus exposure and HLA in healthy donors. Both 60 Vbeta primers and 13 Jbeta primers went into the PCR. TCRdb's copy holds only in-frame clones and misses some; the assay was immunoSEQ multiplex PCR. The sample records 110,000 or so clones, about 70% being singletons. Specimen: PBMCs. The receptors shown here come from a woman in her thirties or forties in good health and CMV-seropositive.

This clone was counted a single time. J is TRBJ1-5 and V is TRBV10-3; D is possibly TRBD1 (6 bases). V was clipped by 0 bases and J by 1 base, with 13 bases between them. Germline lookup yields CDR1 ENHRY and CDR2 SYGVKD. This CDR3 has 17 amino acids. The CDR3 region is CAISESTGGLSNQPQHF. The CDR3 coding sequence is TGTGCCATCAGTGAGTCGACGGGGGGCTTAAGCAATCAGCCCCAGCATTTT.

Turning to this clone: This specimen includes other DNA sequences encoding the same CDR3. The chain recombines TRBV7-9 with TRBJ1-1; the D gene is possibly TRBD1 (6 bases). CDR1 SEHNR and CDR2 FQNEAQ come from the germline V gene (reference sequence). The length of the CDR3 is 14 residues. Between the trimmed V and J ends, which lost 2 bases and 0 bases, there was a span of 7 bases. The CDR3 protein is CASSLSGVNTEAFF. CDR3 nucleotides: TGTGCCAGCAGCTTATCAGGGGTGAACACTGAAGCTTTCTTT.

The chain joins TRBV5-1 to TRBJ2-7; D is unclear. This CDR3 comprises 15 residues. V was clipped by 4 bases and J by 0 bases, with 14 bases between them. Germline V gene lookup returns CDR1 SGHRS and CDR2 YFSETQ. CDR3 DNA: TGCGCCAGCAGCCCCGGGTCCACTAACTCCTACGAGCAGTACTTC. It yields the protein CASSPGSTNSYEQYF. The full variable domain, rest sourced from reference TRBV5-1 and TRBJ2-7, is KAGVTQTPRYLIKTRGQQVTLSCSPISGHRSVSWYQQTPGQGLQFLFEYFSETQRNKGNFPGRFSGRQFSNSRSEMNVSTLELGDSALYLCASSPGSTNSYEQYFGPGTRLTVT.

This clone is a singleton in its sample. V gene TRBV7-2 combines with J gene TRBJ1-5; 7 positions match TRBD1. The V and J ends lost 5 bases and 0 bases, in that order; junction bases with no gene match: 7. This CDR3 contains 16 residues. Per germline, CDR1 SGHTA and CDR2 FQGNSA. CDR3 sequence (DNA): TGTGCCAGCAGCCCCCGACAGGGTGCTAGCAATCAGCCCCAGCATTTT. Amino acids: CASSPRQGASNQPQHF.

The chain combines TRBV10-1 with TRBJ1-1, with D unclear. The CDR3 loop spans 17 amino acids. V shed 2 bases and J shed 0 bases, with 16 bases lying between them. Germline CDR1 reads WNHNN; CDR2 reads SYGVQD (reference sequence). CDR3 coding DNA: TGCGCCAGCAGTGAGGCCGGGTTGGCGGGGATGAACACTGAAGCTTTCTTT. Amino acids: CASSEAGLAGMNTEAFF.

The chain joins TRBV5-4 to TRBJ1-4; no reliable D call. CDR3 length: 17 amino acids. CDR1 and CDR2 (germline): SGHNT, YYREEE (reference sequence). V lost 0 bases and J 4 bases, leaving 16 bases between the germline ends. The DNA of the CDR3 is TGTGCCAGCAGCTTGGCCCACGGGAGCGTGGGTAATGAAAAACTGTTTTTT. The encoded protein is CASSLAHGSVGNEKLFF.

The J gene is TRBJ1-1, the V gene TRBV19; D call uncertain. The CDR3 totals 14 residues. Per the germline V gene, CDR1 is LNHDA and CDR2 is SQIVND (reference sequence). V dropped 5 bases and J dropped 5 bases, with 15 bases sitting between them. CDR3 in amino acids: CASSEQAAGTEAFF. The CDR3 DNA follows: TGTGCCAGTAGTGAGCAGGCAGCGGGTACTGAAGCTTTCTTT.

This sequence joins TRBV4-1 and TRBJ2-7, with D perhaps matching TRBD1 (6 bases). Trimming cost V 5 bases and J 3 bases, with 14 bases left between them. CDR1 is MGHRA, CDR2 YSYEKL, per germline. The CDR3 spans 14 residues. The CDR3 nucleotides read TGCGCCAGCAGCTACCGGGACACCGGCTACGAGCAGTACTTC. Encoded protein: CASSYRDTGYEQYF.

As DNA, the CDR3 is TGTGCCAGCAGAACCCCAGGGGGAAGTCGGGACTATGGCTACACCTTC. Amino acid sequence: CASRTPGGSRDYGYTF. The rearrangement uses TRBV27 and TRBJ1-2; 7 bases agree with TRBD1. V lost 6 bases and J lost 3; bases outside the gene matches: 13. Germline CDR1 and CDR2: MNHEY and SMNVEV (reference sequence). This CDR3 is 16 amino acids long.

This clone was seen a handful of times. The chain recombines TRBV5-3 with TRBJ1-2; the D gene is possibly TRBD1 (5 bases). TRBV5-3 is an ORF, and what it does is uncertain. This CDR3 is built from 17 residues. V lost 6 bases, J lost 1 base, and 22 bases lay in between. The CDR3 spells CARTPGGGSLLNYGYTF. In nucleotides, the CDR3 is TGTGCCAGAACCCCCGGGGGAGGGTCCCTCCTTAACTATGGCTACACCTTC.

This chain connects TRBV5-6 to TRBJ2-3, with 7 nucleotides matching TRBD1. Germline CDR1 is SGHDT and CDR2 is YYEEEE. V gave up 2 bases and J gave up 4 bases; unmatched junction bases: 7. This CDR3 is 15 amino acids long. The CDR3 DNA reads TGTGCCAGCAGCTTTTACAGGGGTGGCGCAGATACGCAGTATTTT. This codes for CASSFYRGGADTQYF.

This chain connects TRBV4-1 to TRBJ1-4; 9 nucleotides agree with TRBD1. Losses at the gene ends were 1 base for V and 6 bases for J; bases not matched to a gene: 6. The CDR3 totals 16 residues. Germline loops: CDR1 MGHRA, CDR2 YSYEKL. The CDR3 nucleotides are TGCGCCAGCAGCCAAGCTCCGGGACAGGGACATGAAAAACTGTTTTTT. Encoded protein: CASSQAPGQGHEKLFF.

This clone was found a few times. One end of the junction does not line up with germline, which may come from a read error. This CDR3 is also generated by other DNA sequences in the sample. V and J are TRBV11-2 and TRBJ1-1; D unclear. This CDR3 has 12 amino acids. Germline CDR1 reads SGHAT; CDR2 reads FQNNGV. The CDR3: CASSRGNTEAFF. The CDR3 coding sequence is TGCGCCAGCAGCCGAGGGAACACTGAAGCTTTCTTT.

The chain couples TRBV6-5 to TRBJ2-7, with 12 bases that match TRBD1. The V segment lost 5 bases and the J segment 7 bases; nucleotides outside the gene matches: 6. Per germline, CDR1 MNHEY and CDR2 SVGAGI. CDR3 length equals 14 residues. The CDR3 DNA is TGTGCCAGCAGTAGGGACAGGGGGCTCTATGAGCAGTACTTC. Its protein product is CASSRDRGLYEQYF.

The chain joins TRBV7-9 to TRBJ2-7, with 7 bases lining up with TRBD1. The length of the CDR3 is 16 residues. The ends lost 5 bases at V and 1 base at J; junction bases unmatched: 11. CDR1 is SEHNR, CDR2 FQNEAQ, per germline (reference sequence). Here the CDR3 reads CASSPPRQGRSYEQYF. The CDR3 coding sequence is TGTGCCAGCAGCCCCCCCAGACAGGGTAGGTCCTACGAGCAGTACTTC. The variable domain in full, with the rest retrieved from reference TRBV7-9 and TRBJ2-7, is DTGVSQNPRHKITKRGQNVTFRCDPISEHNRLYWYRQTLGQGPEFLTYFQNEAQLEKSRLLSDRFSAERPKGSFSTLEIQRTEQGDSAMYLCASSPPRQGRSYEQYFGPGTRLTVT.

V and J are TRBV29-1 and TRBJ2-3, with a weak D call TRBD2 (5 bases). Looked up from germline, CDR1 is SQVTM and CDR2 is ANQGSEA. Trimming shortened V by 4 bases and J by 3 bases, and 14 bases separated the two germline ends. This CDR3 has 14 amino acids. CDR3 bases: TGCAGCGTTGGGAGTAGCGCCCTAACAGATACGCAGTATTTT. This codes for CSVGSSALTDTQYF.

The gene calls are TRBV5-1 and TRBJ1-3; TRBD1 agrees at 8 bases. In germline, CDR1 is SGHRS, CDR2 YFSETQ. Trimming took 2 bases from V and 3 from J; bases not matched to a gene: 1. The CDR3 runs 14 residues. CDR3 DNA sequence: TGCGCCAGCAGCTTAGGGACAGGTGGAAACACCATATATTTT. It yields the protein CASSLGTGGNTIYF.

Only a few counts were recorded for this clone. The chain couples TRBV2 to TRBJ2-2; 9 nucleotides match TRBD1. This CDR3 has 15 residues. The V gene's germline CDR1 is SNHLY and CDR2 FYNNEI. The V segment lost 7 bases and the J segment 1 base; nucleotides outside the gene matches: 4. The CDR3 loop is CASKTDRGNTGELFF. In DNA form, the CDR3 reads TGTGCCAGCAAGACGGACAGGGGGAACACCGGGGAGCTGTTTTTT.

The chain has TRBV7-3 and TRBJ2-1, with TRBD2 matching over 13 bases. Germline assignment: CDR1 SGHTA and CDR2 FQGTGA. This CDR3 has 17 amino acids. J lost 13 bases, V lost 5 bases, and 17 bases had no gene match. The CDR3 here is CASSPRRTSGGPSAQFF. DNA for the CDR3: TGTGCCAGCAGCCCCCGCAGGACTAGCGGGGGCCCATCAGCACAGTTCTTC.

This clone was detected a few times. CDR3: CASSTSGQTFSGNTIYF. In DNA form, the CDR3 reads TGTGCCAGTAGTACGTCGGGACAGACGTTCTCTGGAAACACCATATATTTT. This chain joins TRBV19 and TRBJ1-3; 7 bases match TRBD1. Trimming removed 4 bases from V and 0 bases from J; junction bases left unmatched: 9. CDR1 and CDR2 from the germline V gene are LNHDA and SQIVND (reference sequence). This CDR3 contains 17 residues. The whole variable domain, filled in from reference TRBV19 and TRBJ1-3, reads DGGITQSPKYLFRKEGQNVTLSCEQNLNHDAMYWYRQDPGQGLRLIYYSQIVNDFQKGDIAEGYSVSREKKESFPLTVTSAQKNPTAFYLCASSTSGQTFSGNTIYFGEGSWLTVV.

A single count supports this clone. This chain uses TRBV18 with TRBJ2-3, with 9 positions matching TRBD1. The CDR3 length is 18 residues. Losses at the gene ends were 3 bases for V and 2 bases for J; bases not matched to a gene: 12. In germline, CDR1 is KGHSH, CDR2 LQKENI. CDR3 DNA sequence: TGTGCCAGCTCACCGCGGGACAGGGTGAGTTTCGCCACAGATACGCAGTATTTT. Its translation: CASSPRDRVSFATDTQYF.

This clone was counted a few times. The V and J genes are TRBV7-9 and TRBJ2-1, with 8 positions matching TRBD1. The CDR3 loop spans 15 amino acids. The trim removed 5 bases at V and 4 bases at J, leaving 7 bases unmatched. Germline CDR1 and CDR2: SEHNR and FQNEAQ (reference sequence). The DNA for the CDR3 is TGTGCCAGCAGCCCCAGGGGGCCCCTATACAATGAGCAGTTCTTC. It is translated as CASSPRGPLYNEQFF.

The V call is TRBV10-3, the J call TRBJ2-5, with D possibly matching TRBD2 (7 bases). The germline gives CDR1 ENHRY, CDR2 SYGVKD. The CDR3 extends over 12 amino acids. V was clipped by 10 bases and J by 0 bases, with 9 bases between them. This chain's CDR3 is CATGGNQETQYF. In nucleotides, the CDR3 is TGTGCCACGGGGGGCAACCAAGAGACCCAGTACTTC.

This chain connects TRBV10-3 to TRBJ2-3; 13 positions match TRBD2. The V and J ends lost 8 bases and 5 bases, in that order; junction bases with no gene match: 4. There are 14 residues in the CDR3. Per germline, CDR1 ENHRY and CDR2 SYGVKD. CDR3 protein: CAIGTSGEVDTQYF. The CDR3 bases are TGTGCCATCGGGACTAGCGGGGAGGTAGATACGCAGTATTTT.

The sample holds one count of this clone. The chain employs TRBV27 and TRBJ2-7; TRBD1 matches 10 bases. Losses at the gene ends were 5 bases for V and 3 bases for J; bases not matched to a gene: 4. In germline, CDR1 is MNHEY, CDR2 SMNVEV (reference sequence). The CDR3 covers 14 residues. CDR3 region: CASSPWDRGYEQYF. The CDR3 bases are TGTGCCAGCAGTCCATGGGACAGGGGCTACGAGCAGTACTTC.

This sequence joins TRBV25-1 and TRBJ2-7, with D unresolved. Per germline, CDR1 MGHDK and CDR2 SYGVNS. The CDR3 covers 15 residues. V lost 0 bases to trimming and J lost 0 bases, with 9 bases between them. CDR3 nucleotides: TGTGCCAGCAGTGAATATTTGGCAGTCTCCTACGAGCAGTACTTC. Translating it yields CASSEYLAVSYEQYF.

The CDR3 region is CASSQGRHYGYTF. The DNA of the CDR3 is TGCGCCAGCAGCCAGGGCAGGCACTATGGCTACACCTTC. The chain is built from TRBV4-1 and TRBJ1-2; no definite D call. This CDR3 contains 13 residues. Germline assignment: CDR1 MGHRA and CDR2 YSYEKL. Deletions cut 3 bases from V and 3 bases from J, with 8 bases between.

This chain uses TRBV19 with TRBJ2-7; the match to TRBD1 covers 10 bases. V was pared by 8 bases and J by 3 bases, with 10 bases of the junction left unmatched. CDR1 LNHDA and CDR2 SQIVND come from the germline V gene (reference sequence). CDR3 length: 15 residues. CDR3 amino acids: CASRKAGTGDYEQYF. The CDR3 nucleotides read TGTGCCAGTCGAAAGGCCGGGACAGGGGACTACGAGCAGTACTTC.

V and J are TRBV7-9 and TRBJ2-5, with 14 bases identical to TRBD2. Germline CDR1 is SEHNR and CDR2 is FQNEAQ (reference sequence). The V segment lost 5 bases and the J segment 2 bases; nucleotides outside the gene matches: 4. The CDR3 totals 16 residues. CDR3 in DNA: TGTGCCAGCAGCCCAGGACTAGCGGGGGGACAAGAGACCCAGTACTTC. Translating it yields CASSPGLAGGQETQYF.